Below, 24 T cell receptor beta chains from the same sample are listed, as sequenced in a study of OX40 agonist ivuxolimab in advanced cancers. Clones were sequenced by immunoSEQ multiplex PCR, and TCRdb holds only the in-frame ones, with some missing. The sample lists 85,000 to 130,000 clones; 90% were seen once. Specimen: CD4+ or CD8+ T cells sorted from blood, collected in a trial of the OX40 agonist ivuxolimab. The source is an adult with an advanced solid tumor such as melanoma, head and neck, liver or kidney cancer.

In the case of this clone: The same CDR3 can be traced to other DNA sequences in this sample. The chain employs TRBV2 and TRBJ1-4; D is unresolved. There are 13 residues in the CDR3. The V end lost 4 bases, the J end lost 3 bases, and 6 bases lay between the germline ends. Germline V lookup: CDR1 SNHLY, CDR2 FYNNEI. CDR3 DNA: TGTGCCAGCAGTGTCAGAGCTAATGAAAAACTGTTTTTT. Protein product: CASSVRANEKLFF.

V usage is TRBV28 and J usage is TRBJ2-1; 9 positions match TRBD2. Trimming removed 4 bases from V and 9 bases from J; junction bases left unmatched: 13. CDR3 length equals 16 residues. Per the germline V gene, CDR1 is MDHEN and CDR2 is SYDVKM. CDR3 amino acids: CASSSPPAGGLSEQFF. CDR3 DNA sequence: TGTGCCAGCAGTTCCCCCCCGGCGGGGGGGCTCTCTGAGCAGTTCTTC.

The chain recombines TRBV18 with TRBJ2-2, with D possibly being TRBD1 (8 bases). CDR1 is KGHSH and CDR2 is LQKENI in the germline V gene. Trimming stripped 5 bases from V and 8 bases from J, with 21 bases between. CDR3 length: 16 residues. CDR3 sequence (DNA): TGTGCCAGCTCATCCACCGGGACAGGACTAGAGGGGGAGCTGTTTTTT. Encoded protein: CASSSTGTGLEGELFF.

The chain employs TRBV27 and TRBJ2-7; 7 bases fit TRBD1. J was trimmed by 4 bases and V by 5 bases; bases with no gene match: 8. The CDR3 totals 14 residues. In germline, CDR1 is MNHEY, CDR2 SMNVEV (reference sequence). CDR3 sequence (DNA): TGTGCCAGCAGTGACTGGGACAGCCTGTACGAGCAGTACTTC. It is translated as CASSDWDSLYEQYF.

V usage is TRBV7-8 and J usage is TRBJ2-7; D is perhaps TRBD2 (6 bases). The CDR3 sequence is 16 residues long. Germline CDR1 SGHVS, CDR2 FQNEAQ. V gave up 7 bases and J gave up 3 bases, with 22 bases separating them. The CDR3: CASTARPGLVSYEQYF. CDR3 nucleotides: TGTGCCAGCACCGCCCGACCGGGACTCGTAAGCTACGAGCAGTACTTC.

This chain joins TRBV7-9 and TRBJ1-2; 9 nucleotides line up with TRBD1. The CDR3 runs 16 residues. Germline-derived CDR1 and CDR2 are SEHNR and FQNEAQ (reference sequence). V gave up 1 base and J gave up 4 bases; unmatched junction bases: 7. The CDR3 bases are TGTGCCAGCAGCTTAGGCAATACAGGGGGCAGCTATGGCTACACCTTC. It codes for CASSLGNTGGSYGYTF.

The chain is built from TRBV7-7 and TRBJ2-5; 10 nucleotides align to TRBD1. The CDR3 sequence is 17 residues long. V lost 5 bases and J lost 5; bases outside the gene matches: 14. Germline CDR1 reads SSHAT; CDR2 reads FNYEAQ (reference sequence). In DNA form, the CDR3 reads TGTGCCAGCAGCCGAGATGCACCGCCGGGACAGGGGGAGACCCAGTACTTC. Amino acid sequence: CASSRDAPPGQGETQYF.

The chain recombines TRBV7-9 with TRBJ1-4, with D unclear. V shed 1 base and J shed 7 bases, with 13 bases lying between them. The CDR3 is made up of 15 amino acids. Germline V CDR1 and CDR2: SEHNR, FQNEAQ (reference sequence). The CDR3 DNA reads as TGTGCCAGCAGCTTAGACGCCGATAGGGTTGAAAAACTGTTTTTT. It specifies CASSLDADRVEKLFF.

Only one count was recorded for this clone. This chain joins TRBV7-2 and TRBJ2-3; 12 positions match TRBD2. The CDR3 loop spans 15 amino acids. Germline V gives CDR1 SGHTA, CDR2 FQGNSA. V lost 1 base and J lost 5; bases outside the gene matches: 1. The CDR3 reads CASSLGTSGEDTQYF. The CDR3 DNA reads TGTGCCAGCAGCTTAGGGACTAGCGGGGAAGATACGCAGTATTTT.

This clone occurred once. The V and J genes are TRBV28 and TRBJ1-5; D is undetermined. V lost 6 bases and J 3 bases, leaving 6 bases between the germline ends. There are 12 residues in the CDR3. Germline CDR1 MDHEN, CDR2 SYDVKM. The CDR3 bases are TGTGCCAGCAGCCCGCCCAATCAGCCCCAGCATTTT. This codes for CASSPPNQPQHF.

This chain links TRBV6-1 with TRBJ2-4, with no clear D. Germline lookup yields CDR1 MNHNS and CDR2 SASEGT. This CDR3 has 11 residues. V lost 8 bases, J lost 8 bases, and 10 bases lay in between. The DNA of the CDR3 is TGTGCCAGCTCCGACCGGGACATTCAGTACTTC. Protein product: CASSDRDIQYF.

The chain links TRBV19 to TRBJ1-4; D is unresolved. The CDR3 extends over 16 amino acids. Trimming removed 3 bases from V and 1 base from J, with 12 bases in between. Per the germline V gene, CDR1 is LNHDA and CDR2 is SQIVND (reference sequence). The DNA for the CDR3 is TGTGCCAGTAGTATCCCGCGATTGGGAACTAATGAAAAACTGTTTTTT. This encodes CASSIPRLGTNEKLFF.

CDR3 nucleotides: TGTGCCAGCAGCTCCTTATCTAGCGGGGGTATAACCGGGGAGCTGTTTTTT. This codes for CASSSLSSGGITGELFF. The genes are TRBV11-2 and TRBJ2-2; 10 nucleotides match TRBD2. The V gene's germline CDR1 is SGHAT and CDR2 FQNNGV. The V segment lost 4 bases and the J segment 5 bases; nucleotides outside the gene matches: 10. The CDR3 extends over 17 amino acids.

V is TRBV7-2 and J is TRBJ2-7; 8 nucleotides line up with TRBD1. V was clipped by 5 bases and J by 7 bases; unmatched bases: 13. CDR1 is SGHTA and CDR2 is FQGNSA in the germline V gene. The CDR3 is made up of 15 amino acids. The CDR3 region has the DNA TGTGCCAGCAGCCCAAGGACAGGGTTAGGTCCGGAGCAGTACTTC. This encodes CASSPRTGLGPEQYF.

This chain connects TRBV27 to TRBJ1-5; no clear D. Trimming pared 3 bases from V and 7 bases from J, leaving 10 bases between. CDR3 length: 13 residues. Germline CDR1 and CDR2: MNHEY and SMNVEV (reference sequence). CDR3 in DNA: TGTGCCAGCAGTTTGGCAGAAGGGCAGCCCCAGCATTTT. Residues: CASSLAEGQPQHF.

The count of this clone is one. This rearrangement joins TRBV6-6 to TRBJ2-3; D ambiguous. Trimming stripped 1 base from V and 2 bases from J, with 10 bases between. Germline CDR1 MNHNY, CDR2 SVGAGI (reference sequence). The CDR3 length is 15 residues. The CDR3, as DNA: TGTGCCAGCAGTTACTTCGGGCTGTCCACAGATACGCAGTATTTT. Protein sequence: CASSYFGLSTDTQYF.

This clone was observed a few times. The chain joins TRBV7-9 to TRBJ1-4; D gene unclear. CDR1 is SEHNR and CDR2 is FQNEAQ in the germline V gene (reference sequence). CDR3 size: 15 residues. V lost 5 bases to trimming and J lost 0 bases, with 10 bases between them. This CDR3 is CASSSPHSTNEKLFF. CDR3 bases: TGTGCCAGCAGCAGCCCCCACTCAACTAATGAAAAACTGTTTTTT.

The chain couples TRBV18 to TRBJ2-3; 9 bases are a match to TRBD1. The CDR3 is made up of 14 amino acids. Germline V CDR1 and CDR2: KGHSH, LQKENI. V lost 3 bases and J lost 6; bases outside the gene matches: 4. Written as DNA, the CDR3 is TGTGCCAGCTCACCGGGACAGGGAGGGGATACGCAGTATTTT. It encodes CASSPGQGGDTQYF.

The chain combines TRBV9 with TRBJ1-2, with D possibly being TRBD1 (5 bases). There are 11 residues in the CDR3. Germline V gene lookup returns CDR1 SGDLS and CDR2 YYNGEE. Trimming left V 6 bases short and J 4 bases short, with 7 bases between. CDR3 sequence reads: CASNGGYGYTF. In DNA, the CDR3 is TGTGCCAGCAATGGGGGCTATGGCTACACCTTC. Full variable domain (remainder filled in from reference TRBV9 and TRBJ1-2): DSGVTQTPKHLITATGQRVTLRCSPRSGDLSVYWYQQSLDQGLQFLIQYYNGEERAKGNILERFSAQQFPDLHSELNLSSLELGDSALYFCASNGGYGYTFGSGTRLTVV.

The V call is TRBV28, the J call TRBJ1-1, with TRBD1 matching 8 bases. V shed 10 bases, J shed 8 bases, and the junction held 3 bases outside the gene matches. This CDR3 comprises 10 residues. Germline V gene lookup returns CDR1 MDHEN and CDR2 SYDVKM. The DNA of the CDR3 is TGTGCCACCAGGACAGGGGAAGCTTTCTTT. Translating it yields CATRTGEAFF.

This chain connects TRBV29-1 to TRBJ1-2; D is ambiguous. Per the germline V gene, CDR1 is SQVTM and CDR2 is ANQGSEA. V dropped 0 bases and J dropped 7 bases, with 9 bases sitting between them. This CDR3 contains 12 residues. The CDR3 DNA follows: TGCAGCGTTGAAGAAACGGGCGCTGGCTACACCTTC. It specifies CSVEETGAGYTF.

This clone was detected once. The V and J genes are TRBV21-1 and TRBJ2-3; TRBD2, the table's D call, was not compared with the DNA. TRBV21-1 is reported as a pseudogene. This CDR3 comprises 18 residues. The CDR3, as DNA: TGTGCCAGCAGCACGAGACTCACTAGCGGGGGGGCCTCAGATACGCAGTATTTT. As protein: CASSTRLTSGGASDTQYF.

The V gene is TRBV4-1, the J gene TRBJ2-3, with D unclear. The germline V and J ends were trimmed by 0 bases and 3 bases, with 16 bases remaining between them. The CDR3 is 17 amino acids. Germline CDR1 and CDR2: MGHRA and YSYEKL. CDR3 sequence reads: CASSQETVGLWTDTQYF. The DNA of the CDR3 is TGCGCCAGCAGCCAAGAGACGGTGGGTCTCTGGACAGATACGCAGTATTTT.

The V call is TRBV28, the J call TRBJ1-3; D ambiguous. The germline V and J ends were trimmed by 3 bases and 4 bases, with 13 bases remaining between them. Germline CDR1 reads MDHEN; CDR2 reads SYDVKM. The CDR3 totals 15 residues. CDR3 region: CASSFKGLYGNTIYF. CDR3 nucleotide sequence: TGTGCCAGCAGTTTCAAAGGGTTGTACGGAAACACCATATATTTT.